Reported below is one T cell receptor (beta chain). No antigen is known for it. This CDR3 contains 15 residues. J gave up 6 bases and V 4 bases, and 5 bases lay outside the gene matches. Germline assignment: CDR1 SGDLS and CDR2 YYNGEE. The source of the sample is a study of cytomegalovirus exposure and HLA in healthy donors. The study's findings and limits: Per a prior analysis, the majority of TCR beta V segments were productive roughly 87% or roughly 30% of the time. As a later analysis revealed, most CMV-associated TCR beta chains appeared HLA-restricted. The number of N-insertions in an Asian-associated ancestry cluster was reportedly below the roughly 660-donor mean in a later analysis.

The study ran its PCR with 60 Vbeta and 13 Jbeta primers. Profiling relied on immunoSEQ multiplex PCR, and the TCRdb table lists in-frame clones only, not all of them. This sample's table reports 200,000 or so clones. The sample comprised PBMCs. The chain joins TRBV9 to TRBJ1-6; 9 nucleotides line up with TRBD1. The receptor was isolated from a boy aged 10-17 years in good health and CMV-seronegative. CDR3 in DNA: TGTGCCAGCAGCACCACGGGACAGGGTAATTCACCCCTCCACTTT. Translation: CASSTTGQGNSPLHF.